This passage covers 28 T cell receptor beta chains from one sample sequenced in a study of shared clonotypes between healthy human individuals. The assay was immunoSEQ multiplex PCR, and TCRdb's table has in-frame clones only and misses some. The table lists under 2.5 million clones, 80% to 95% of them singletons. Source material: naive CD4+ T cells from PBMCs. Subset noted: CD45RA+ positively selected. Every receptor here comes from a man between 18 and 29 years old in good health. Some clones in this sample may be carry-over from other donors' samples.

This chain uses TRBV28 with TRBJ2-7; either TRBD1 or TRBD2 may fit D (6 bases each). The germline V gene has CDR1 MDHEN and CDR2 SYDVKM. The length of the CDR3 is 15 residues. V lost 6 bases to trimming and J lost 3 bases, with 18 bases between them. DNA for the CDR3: TGTGCCAGCAGCGACCCGGGGGACACGGACTACGAGCAGTACTTC. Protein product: CASSDPGDTDYEQYF.

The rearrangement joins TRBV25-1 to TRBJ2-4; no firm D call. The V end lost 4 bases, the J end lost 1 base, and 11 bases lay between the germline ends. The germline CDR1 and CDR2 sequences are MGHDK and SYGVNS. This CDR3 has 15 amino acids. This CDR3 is CASSAGSSAKNIQYF. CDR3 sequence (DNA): TGTGCCAGCAGTGCCGGGTCCTCGGCCAAAAACATTCAGTACTTC.

The chain's CDR3 is CASSSGDRGGKETQYF. CDR3 DNA: TGTGCCAGCAGCTCCGGGGACAGAGGGGGAAAAGAGACCCAGTACTTC. The gene calls are TRBV7-2 and TRBJ2-5, with TRBD1 identical over 7 bases. The CDR3 runs to 16 residues. Germline V lookup: CDR1 SGHTA, CDR2 FQGNSA. The V and J ends lost 4 bases and 3 bases, in that order; junction bases with no gene match: 11.

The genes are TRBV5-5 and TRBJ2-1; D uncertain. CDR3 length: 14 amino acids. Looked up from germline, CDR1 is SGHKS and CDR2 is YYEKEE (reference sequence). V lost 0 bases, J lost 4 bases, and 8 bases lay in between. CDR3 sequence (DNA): TGTGCCAGCAGCTTGGACTGGAGATACAATGAGCAGTTCTTC. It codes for CASSLDWRYNEQFF.

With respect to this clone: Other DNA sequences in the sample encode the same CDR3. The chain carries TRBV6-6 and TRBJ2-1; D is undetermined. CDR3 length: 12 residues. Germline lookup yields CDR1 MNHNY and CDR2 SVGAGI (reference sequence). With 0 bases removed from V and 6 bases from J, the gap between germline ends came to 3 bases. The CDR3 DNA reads TGTGCCAGCAGTTACTCTGGCAATGAGCAGTTCTTC. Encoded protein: CASSYSGNEQFF.

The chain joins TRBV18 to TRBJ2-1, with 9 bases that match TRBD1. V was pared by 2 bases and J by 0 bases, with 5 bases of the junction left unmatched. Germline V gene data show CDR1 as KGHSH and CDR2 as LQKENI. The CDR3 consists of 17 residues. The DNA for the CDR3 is TGTGCCAGCTCACCAGTAGGGACAGGGAGCTCCTACAATGAGCAGTTCTTC. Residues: CASSPVGTGSSYNEQFF.

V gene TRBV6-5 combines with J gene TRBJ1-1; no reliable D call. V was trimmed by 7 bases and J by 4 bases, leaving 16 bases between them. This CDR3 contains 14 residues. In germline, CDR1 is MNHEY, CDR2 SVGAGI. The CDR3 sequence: CASTKGGRATEAFF. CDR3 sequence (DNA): TGTGCCAGCACTAAAGGCGGCAGAGCCACTGAAGCTTTCTTT.

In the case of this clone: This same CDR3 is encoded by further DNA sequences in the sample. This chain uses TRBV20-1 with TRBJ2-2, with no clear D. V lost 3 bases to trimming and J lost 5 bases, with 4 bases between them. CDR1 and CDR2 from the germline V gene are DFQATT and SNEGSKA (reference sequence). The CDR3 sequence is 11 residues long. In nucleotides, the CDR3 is TGCAGTGCTAGGGGTACCGGGGAGCTGTTTTTT. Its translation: CSARGTGELFF.

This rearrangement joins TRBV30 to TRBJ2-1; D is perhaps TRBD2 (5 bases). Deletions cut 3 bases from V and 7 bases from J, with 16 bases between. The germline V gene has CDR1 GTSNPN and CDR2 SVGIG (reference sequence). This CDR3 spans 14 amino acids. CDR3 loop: CAWRGYRPGNEQFF. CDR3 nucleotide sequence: TGTGCCTGGAGAGGTTACCGTCCGGGGAATGAGCAGTTCTTC. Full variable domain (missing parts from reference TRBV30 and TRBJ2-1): SQTIHQWPATLVQPVGSPLSLECTVEGTSNPNLYWYRQAAGRGLQLLFYSVGIGQISSEVPQNLSASRPQDRQFILSSKKLLLSDSGFYLCAWRGYRPGNEQFFGPGTRLTVL.

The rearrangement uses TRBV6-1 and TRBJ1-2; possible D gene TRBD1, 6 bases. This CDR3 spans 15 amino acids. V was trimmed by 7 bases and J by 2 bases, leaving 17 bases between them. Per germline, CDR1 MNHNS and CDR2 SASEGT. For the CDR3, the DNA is TGTGCCAGCATAACGGGGGCCTATGTGAACTATGGCTACACCTTC. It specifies CASITGAYVNYGYTF.

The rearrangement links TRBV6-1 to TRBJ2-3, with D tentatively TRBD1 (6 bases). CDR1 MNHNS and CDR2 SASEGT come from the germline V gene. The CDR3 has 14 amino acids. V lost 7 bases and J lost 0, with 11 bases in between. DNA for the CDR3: TGTGCCAGCACCAAGGGGGACAGCACAGATACGCAGTATTTT. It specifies CASTKGDSTDTQYF.

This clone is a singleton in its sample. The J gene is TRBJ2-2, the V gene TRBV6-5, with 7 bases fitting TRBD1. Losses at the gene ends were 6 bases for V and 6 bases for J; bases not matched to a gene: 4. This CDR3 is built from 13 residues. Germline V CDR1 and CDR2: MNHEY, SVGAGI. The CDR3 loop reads CASRDRFPGELFF. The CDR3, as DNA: TGTGCCAGCAGGGACAGGTTCCCCGGGGAGCTGTTTTTT.

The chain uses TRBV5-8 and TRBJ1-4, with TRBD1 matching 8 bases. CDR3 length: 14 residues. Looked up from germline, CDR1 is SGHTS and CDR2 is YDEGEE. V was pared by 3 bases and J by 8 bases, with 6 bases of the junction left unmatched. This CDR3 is CASSSQGVWEKLFF. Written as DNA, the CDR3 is TGTGCCAGCAGCTCACAGGGGGTTTGGGAAAAACTGTTTTTT.

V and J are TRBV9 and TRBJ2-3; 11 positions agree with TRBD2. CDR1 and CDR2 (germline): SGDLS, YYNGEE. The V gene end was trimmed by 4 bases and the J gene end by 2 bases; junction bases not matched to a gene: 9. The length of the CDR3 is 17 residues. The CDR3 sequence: CASSPTSGNSFTDTQYF. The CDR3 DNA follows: TGTGCCAGCAGCCCGACTAGCGGGAATTCATTCACAGATACGCAGTATTTT.

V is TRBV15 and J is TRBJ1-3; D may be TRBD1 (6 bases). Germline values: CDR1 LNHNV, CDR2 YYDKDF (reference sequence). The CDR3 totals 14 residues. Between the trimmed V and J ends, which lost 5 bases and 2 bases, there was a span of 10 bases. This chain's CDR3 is CATSSRTAGNTIYF. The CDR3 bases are TGTGCCACCAGCTCGCGGACAGCTGGAAACACCATATATTTT.

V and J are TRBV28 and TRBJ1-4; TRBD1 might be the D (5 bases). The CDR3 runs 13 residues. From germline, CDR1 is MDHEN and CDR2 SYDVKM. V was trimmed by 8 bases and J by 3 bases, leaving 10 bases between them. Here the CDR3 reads CASGWGANEKLFF. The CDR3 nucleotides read TGTGCCAGCGGTTGGGGGGCTAATGAAAAACTGTTTTTT.

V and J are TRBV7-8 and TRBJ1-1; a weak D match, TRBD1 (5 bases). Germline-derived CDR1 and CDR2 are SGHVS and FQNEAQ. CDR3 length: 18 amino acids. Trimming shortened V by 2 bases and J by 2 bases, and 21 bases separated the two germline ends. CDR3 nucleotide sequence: TGTGCCAGCAGCTTATCCCTGTACGGGGCCGCCTTAAACACTGAAGCTTTCTTT. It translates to CASSLSLYGAALNTEAFF.

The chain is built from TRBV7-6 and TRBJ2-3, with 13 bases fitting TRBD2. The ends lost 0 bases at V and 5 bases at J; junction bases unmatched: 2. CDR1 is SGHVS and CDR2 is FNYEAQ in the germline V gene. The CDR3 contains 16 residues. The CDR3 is CASSLAGLAGVDTQYF. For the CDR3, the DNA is TGTGCCAGCAGCTTAGCAGGACTAGCGGGAGTAGATACGCAGTATTTT.

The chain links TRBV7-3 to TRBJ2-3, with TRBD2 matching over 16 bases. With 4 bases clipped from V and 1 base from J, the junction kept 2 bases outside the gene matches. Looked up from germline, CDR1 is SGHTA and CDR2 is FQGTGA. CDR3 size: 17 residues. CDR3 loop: CASSSGTSGRGTDTQYF. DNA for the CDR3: TGTGCCAGCAGCTCCGGGACTAGCGGGAGGGGCACAGATACGCAGTATTTT. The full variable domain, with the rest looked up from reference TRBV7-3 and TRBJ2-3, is GAGVSQTPSNKVTEKGKYVELRCDPISGHTALYWYRQSLGQGPEFLIYFQGTGAADDSGLPNDRFFAVRPEGSVSTLKIQRTERGDSAVYLCASSSGTSGRGTDTQYFGPGTRLTVL.

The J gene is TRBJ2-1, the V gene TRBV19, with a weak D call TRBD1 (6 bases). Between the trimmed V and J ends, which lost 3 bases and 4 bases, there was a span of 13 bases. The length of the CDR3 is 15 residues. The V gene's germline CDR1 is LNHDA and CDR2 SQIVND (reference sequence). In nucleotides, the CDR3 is TGTGCCAGTAGTATTAGGACAGCAAATTACAATGAGCAGTTCTTC. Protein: CASSIRTANYNEQFF.

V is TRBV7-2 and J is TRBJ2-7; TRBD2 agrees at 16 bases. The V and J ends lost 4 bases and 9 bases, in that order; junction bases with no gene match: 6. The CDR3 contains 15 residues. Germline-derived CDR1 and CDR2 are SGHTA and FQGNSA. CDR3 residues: CASSSGTSGRVVQYF. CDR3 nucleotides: TGTGCCAGCAGCTCCGGGACTAGCGGGAGGGTTGTGCAGTACTTC. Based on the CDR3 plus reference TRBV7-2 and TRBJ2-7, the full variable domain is GAGVSQSPSNKVTEKGKDVELRCDPISGHTALYWYRQSLGQGLEFLIYFQGNSAPDKSGLPSDRFSAERTGGSVSTLTIQRTQQEDSAVYLCASSSGTSGRVVQYFGPGTRLTVT.

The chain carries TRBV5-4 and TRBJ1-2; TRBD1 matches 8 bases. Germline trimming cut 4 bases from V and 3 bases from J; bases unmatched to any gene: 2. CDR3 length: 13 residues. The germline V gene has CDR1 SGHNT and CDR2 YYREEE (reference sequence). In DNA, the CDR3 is TGTGCCAGCAGCGCGGGACAGGACTATGGCTACACCTTC. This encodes CASSAGQDYGYTF.

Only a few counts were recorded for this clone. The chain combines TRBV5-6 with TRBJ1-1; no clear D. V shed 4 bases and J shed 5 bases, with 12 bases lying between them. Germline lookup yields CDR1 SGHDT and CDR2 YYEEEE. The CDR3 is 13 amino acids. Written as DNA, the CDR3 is TGTGCCAGCAGCGAGAACCTTGGGACTGAAGCTTTCTTT. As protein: CASSENLGTEAFF.

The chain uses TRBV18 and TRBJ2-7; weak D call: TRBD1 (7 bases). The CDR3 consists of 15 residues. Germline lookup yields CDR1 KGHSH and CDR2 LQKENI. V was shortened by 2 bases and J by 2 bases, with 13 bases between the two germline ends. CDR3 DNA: TGTGCCAGCTCACCAGGGGGGACAGCAACCTACGAGCAGTACTTC. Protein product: CASSPGGTATYEQYF.

The CDR3 protein is CASSFGGLNNEQFF. For the CDR3, the DNA is TGTGCCAGCAGCTTTGGGGGCTTAAACAATGAGCAGTTCTTC. The V and J genes are TRBV5-4 and TRBJ2-1, with D possibly being TRBD1 (6 bases). The CDR3 loop spans 14 amino acids. CDR1 is SGHNT and CDR2 is YYREEE in the germline V gene (reference sequence). V gave up 2 bases and J gave up 5 bases, with 11 bases separating them.

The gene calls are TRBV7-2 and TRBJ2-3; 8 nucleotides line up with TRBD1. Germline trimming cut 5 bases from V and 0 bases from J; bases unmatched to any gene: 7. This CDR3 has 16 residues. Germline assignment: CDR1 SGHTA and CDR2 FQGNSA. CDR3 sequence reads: CASSLLDRASTDTQYF. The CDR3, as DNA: TGTGCCAGCAGCCTCTTGGACAGGGCTAGCACAGATACGCAGTATTTT.

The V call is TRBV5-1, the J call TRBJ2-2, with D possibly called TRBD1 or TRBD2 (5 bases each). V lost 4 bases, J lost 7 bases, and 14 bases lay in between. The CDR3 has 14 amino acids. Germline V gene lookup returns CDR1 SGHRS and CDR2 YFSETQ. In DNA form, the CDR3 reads TGCGCCAGCAGCGCCCTTCGAGGGGACGGGGAGCTGTTTTTT. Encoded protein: CASSALRGDGELFF.

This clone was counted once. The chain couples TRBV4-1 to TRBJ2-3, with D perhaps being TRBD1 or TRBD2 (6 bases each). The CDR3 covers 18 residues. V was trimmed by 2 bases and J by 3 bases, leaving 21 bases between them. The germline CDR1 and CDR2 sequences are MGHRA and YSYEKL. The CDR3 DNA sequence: TGCGCCAGCAGCCAACGCACCCGCGAGGGGGGCGGGACAGATACGCAGTATTTT. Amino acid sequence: CASSQRTREGGGTDTQYF.